These T cell receptor beta chains were read from a single sample in a study of vaccination effects on CD4 cells after COVID-19. Generated by immunoSEQ multiplex PCR, the TCRdb table keeps only in-frame clones and is missing some. The table shows 70,000 to 95,000 clones, with around 70% occurring only once. These receptors have no known antigen. The sample here was CD4+ T cells from PBMCs cultured with HCoV-229E spike peptides, taken before COVID-19 vaccination. These receptor sequences come from a human donor who received a COVID-19 vaccine. CDR3s leave out the opening cysteine and the closing phenylalanine or tryptophan. The D gene is left open where the match is weak. Rows may omit the clone size; those that give it use once, few, many or a size class.

abundance: -; d_gene: -; v_gene: TRBV9; j_gene: TRBJ2-6; CDR3aa: ASSVRGEGANVLT
abundance: -; d_gene: -; v_gene: TRBV30; j_gene: TRBJ1-6; CDR3aa: AWSRDYSPLH
abundance: -; d_gene: -; v_gene: TRBV19; j_gene: TRBJ1-2; CDR3aa: ASSRQEGGYGYT
abundance: -; d_gene: TRBD1; v_gene: TRBV18; j_gene: TRBJ1-4; CDR3aa: ASGPGQGAQEKLF
abundance: -; d_gene: TRBD2; v_gene: TRBV3-1/TRBV3-2; j_gene: TRBJ2-2; CDR3aa: ASSQDFRGGQAGELF
abundance: -; d_gene: -; v_gene: TRBV27; j_gene: TRBJ1-2; CDR3aa: ASSFSGKYGYT
abundance: -; d_gene: TRBD1; v_gene: TRBV6-2/TRBV6-3; j_gene: TRBJ2-1; CDR3aa: ASSTYSTGTGSGEQF
abundance: -; d_gene: -; v_gene: TRBV3-1/TRBV3-2; j_gene: TRBJ2-5; CDR3aa: ASSQASQGGETQY
abundance: few; d_gene: -; v_gene: TRBV5-1; j_gene: TRBJ2-5; CDR3aa: ASSLEGGTQY
abundance: -; d_gene: -; v_gene: TRBV24-1; j_gene: TRBJ1-1; CDR3aa: ATSDGNTEAF
abundance: -; d_gene: TRBD2; v_gene: TRBV5-1; j_gene: TRBJ2-5; CDR3aa: ASSFSGGEETQY
abundance: -; d_gene: TRBD1; v_gene: TRBV19; j_gene: TRBJ1-6; CDR3aa: ASSSRPGQGATLH
abundance: -; d_gene: -; v_gene: TRBV30; j_gene: TRBJ1-2; CDR3aa: AWSYRANYGYT
abundance: -; d_gene: TRBD2; v_gene: TRBV5-1; j_gene: TRBJ2-1; CDR3aa: ASSAGLAGGNNEQF
abundance: -; d_gene: -; v_gene: TRBV5-6; j_gene: TRBJ1-1; CDR3aa: ASSLGFAGNTEAF
abundance: -; d_gene: -; v_gene: TRBV5-1; j_gene: TRBJ2-4; CDR3aa: ASSLTGGVDIQY